The rows below give T cell receptor beta chains drawn from one sample of a study of cytomegalovirus exposure and HLA in healthy donors. The assay was immunoSEQ multiplex PCR, and TCRdb's table has in-frame clones only and misses some. The table lists under 150,000 clones, 80% of them singletons. The material sequenced was PBMCs. The source is a woman between 40 and 55 years old in good health and CMV-seronegative. The CDR3 runs from the conserved cysteine through the conserved F or W. Each record gives: D gene, J gene, V gene, clone size, CDR3 DNA, CDR3 protein. D genes are given only for firm matches. Clone size, where shown, is once, few, many, or a class for clones that have expanded.

- TRBJ2-1 TRBV7-9 - TGTGCCAGCAGCTCCGGCGTTACAGGGTACAATGAGCAGTTCTTC CASSSGVTGYNEQFF
TRBD1 TRBJ2-3 TRBV29-1 - TGCAGCGTTTCTCGAGGGACAGGGGTGACAGATACGCAGTATTTT CSVSRGTGVTDTQYF
TRBD2 TRBJ2-3 TRBV27 - TGTGCCAGCAGCCGACTAGCGGGGGAGGATACGCAGTATTTT CASSRLAGEDTQYF
- TRBJ2-3 TRBV7-3 - TGTGCCAGCAGCTTAATCGGGTTTAGCGGCACAGATACGCAGTATTTT CASSLIGFSGTDTQYF
TRBD1 TRBJ2-1 TRBV11-2 - TGTGCCAGCAGCTTAGCCAGGACAGGGGCCTCCTACAATGAGCAGTTCTTC CASSLARTGASYNEQFF
- TRBJ1-3 TRBV7-3 - TGTGCCAGCAGCTTACGGGGTTCCTCTGGAAACACCATATATTTT CASSLRGSSGNTIYF
TRBD1 TRBJ2-7 TRBV6-6 - TGTGCCAGCAGAATAAGCCAGACAGGGAGCTCCTACGAGCAGTACTTC CASRISQTGSSYEQYF
TRBD2 TRBJ2-5 TRBV19 - TGTGCCAGTAGTGAACTAGCGGGGGGAGAGACCCAGTACTTC CASSELAGGETQYF
TRBD1 TRBJ2-1 TRBV4-2 - TGTGCCAGCAGCCAACTCGACAGGGGTGAGCAGTTCTTC CASSQLDRGEQFF
TRBD1 TRBJ1-1 TRBV2 few TGTGCCAGCACCATACAGGGGCTCAGGGGCACTGAAGCTTTCTTT CASTIQGLRGTEAFF
TRBD1 TRBJ2-7 TRBV7-9 - TGTGCCAGCAGCTTAGCCAGGGGGCTGATAGCCTACGAGCAGTACTTC CASSLARGLIAYEQYF
TRBD1 TRBJ1-1 TRBV6-1 - TGTGCCAGCAGCGAGAGGGGGCACACTGAAGCTTTCTTT CASSERGHTEAFF
- TRBJ1-6 TRBV7-9 - TGTGCCAGCAGCAAGACAGGCAGGGGCAATAATTCACCCCTCCACTTT CASSKTGRGNNSPLHF
TRBD1 TRBJ2-5 TRBV5-6 - TGTGCCAGCAGCCAAGCCCCGGGACAGCAAGAGACCCAGTACTTC CASSQAPGQQETQYF
- TRBJ1-2 TRBV5-4 - TGTGCCAGCAGCTTAGGAGGGCTACCGGGCTACACCTTC CASSLGGLPGYTF
TRBD1 TRBJ1-6 TRBV28 - TGTGCCAGCAGTTTAGAGGACAGGGGGAATTCACCCCTCCACTTT CASSLEDRGNSPLHF
- TRBJ2-7 TRBV9 - TGTGCCAGCAGCCCGCACAGGGTTGAGGACGAGCAGTACTTC CASSPHRVEDEQYF
- TRBJ2-7 TRBV10-2 - TGCGCCAGCAGTGAGATGAGTCTTGTCTACGAGCAGTACTTC CASSEMSLVYEQYF
TRBD1 TRBJ1-6 TRBV18 - TGTGCCAGCTCACGAGAGGCGGGACAGGGTAATTCACCCCTCCACTTT CASSREAGQGNSPLHF
- TRBJ2-7 TRBV4-1 - TGCGCCAGCAGCCCCGGAGAAGGGGACGAGCAGTACTTC CASSPGEGDEQYF
- TRBJ2-2 TRBV4-2 - TGTGCCAGCAGCCAAGAGGGGACTTCATCCGGGGAGCTGTTTTTT CASSQEGTSSGELFF
- TRBJ1-2 TRBV4-2 - TGTGCCAGCAGCCAAGATCGAGGGAGGGGAGGCTATGGCTACACCTTC CASSQDRGRGGYGYTF
TRBD1 TRBJ1-1 TRBV27 - TGTGCCAGCAGTTTTTCCCTACAGGGGGCGACTGAAGCTTTCTTT CASSFSLQGATEAFF
- TRBJ2-3 TRBV27 once TGTGCCAGCAGCTCAACGGGATACATCACAGATACGCAGTATTTT CASSSTGYITDTQYF
- TRBJ1-3 TRBV6-5 - TGTGCCAGCAGTTACTCTGTCCGGGGGGAAAACACCATATATTTT CASSYSVRGENTIYF
- TRBJ2-1 TRBV10-3 - TGTGCCATCACGCAGGGGCTCCACAATGAGCAGTTCTTC CAITQGLHNEQFF
TRBD2 TRBJ2-1 TRBV2 - TGTGCCAGCCAAAGGACTAGCGGGAGGGCCGGGCAGTTCTTC CASQRTSGRAGQFF
- TRBJ1-5 TRBV15 - TGTGCCACCAGTCTCTATGGAGAACAGCATTTT CATSLYGEQHF
- TRBJ1-1 TRBV28 - TGTGCCAGCACTTCAATGACAGTTGAAGCTTTCTTT CASTSMTVEAFF
TRBD1 TRBJ1-2 TRBV9 - TGTGCCAGCAGCGAACAACAGGGGGGTTATGGCTACACCTTC CASSEQQGGYGYTF
- TRBJ2-5 TRBV9 - TGTGCCAGCAGCCCGACAGGTTTGGGTCAAGAGACCCAGTACTTC CASSPTGLGQETQYF